The source of this TCR beta chain is a study of blood T cell repertoires in COVID-19. In its sample, this clone was seen once. The CDR3 consists of 20 residues. Germline-derived CDR1 and CDR2 are LNHDA and SQIVND (reference sequence). Trimming took 6 bases from V and 4 from J, leaving 31 bases between them. Authors' processing steps: Reference gene primer amplification gave estimated nucleated cell counts. The protocol was immunoSEQ multiplex PCR, while the TCRdb copy is restricted to in-frame clones and leaves out a portion. That table gives V, J and clone size, and the DNA gave D and trimming. The table lists approximately 100,000 clones, roughly 89% of them singletons.

This clonotype was obtained from a woman of 80 years or more in a cohort sampled during active COVID-19. The genes are TRBV19 and TRBJ2-1; D is tentatively TRBD1 or TRBD2 (9 bases each). Sequenced sample: peripheral blood. For the CDR3, the DNA is TGTGCCAGTAGGCCATCCTCGGGACAGGGAGGACTAGCGAGATACAATGAGCAGTTCTTC. It is translated as CASRPSSGQGGLARYNEQFF.